This TCR beta chain is from a study of blood T cell repertoires in COVID-19. Study background: Italy, Spain and the United States were the sources of the convalescent and acute COVID-19 samples. T cells, B-cell-depleted T cells, or PBMCs supplied cDNA or gDNA.

Trimming took 5 bases from V and 7 from J; bases not matched to a gene: 2. Germline V CDR1 and CDR2: SEHNR, FQNEAQ (reference sequence). CDR3 length equals 12 residues. Recovery among Cohort 3 donors was established by two negative PCRs, clearance, or symptom resolution. Only in-frame clones appear in the TCRdb table, and some are missing; sequencing was by immunoSEQ multiplex PCR. Of approximately 290,000 clones in the sample, 75% to 90% were seen once. The V and J genes are TRBV7-9 and TRBJ1-2, with TRBD1 matching 9 bases. The source is a woman in her thirties who had recovered from COVID-19. The specimen sequenced was PBMCs or T cells enriched from blood (not recorded which). The CDR3 reads CASSPDRGGYTF. DNA of the CDR3: TGTGCCAGCAGCCCGGACAGGGGTGGCTACACCTTC.